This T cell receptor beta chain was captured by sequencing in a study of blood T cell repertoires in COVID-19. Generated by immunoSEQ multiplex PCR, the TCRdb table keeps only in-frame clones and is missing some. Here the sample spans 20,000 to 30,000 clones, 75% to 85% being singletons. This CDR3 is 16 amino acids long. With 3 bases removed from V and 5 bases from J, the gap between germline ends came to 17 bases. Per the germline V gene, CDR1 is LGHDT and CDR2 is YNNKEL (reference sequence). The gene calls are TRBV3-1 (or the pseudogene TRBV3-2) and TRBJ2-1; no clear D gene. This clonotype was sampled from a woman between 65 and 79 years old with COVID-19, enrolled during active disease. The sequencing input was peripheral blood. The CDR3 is CASSHGTRVIDNEQFF. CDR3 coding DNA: TGTGCCAGCAGCCACGGTACCCGGGTTATCGACAATGAGCAGTTCTTC.